Below, one T cell receptor (beta chain) is given with its context. It was RNA transcripts that yielded the amplified TCR beta CDR3 regions. TCR CDR3 underwent first-round RT-PCR with the HTBI primer set. TCRdb re-derived calls from the multiplex PCR reads in MiXCR, one entry per CDR3 protein. The sample contains about 620,000 distinct CDR3 sequences, around 15% of which appear only once. It was 8.5 to 10 ml of fresh peripheral blood that supplied the PBMCs. Trimming removed 8 bases from V and 0 bases from J, with 10 bases in between. Germline CDR1 and CDR2: LNHDA and SQIVND (reference sequence). The CDR3 runs to 13 residues. This record comes from a study of T cells in Graves' hyperthyroidism and ophthalmopathy.

Sample: blood. The sequence was obtained from a woman in her 30s with Graves' hyperthyroidism. The V gene is TRBV19, the J gene TRBJ1-1; D call uncertain. This chain's CDR3 is CASVPPMNTEAFF. The CDR3 region has the DNA TGTGCCAGTGTTCCCCCCATGAACACTGAAGCTTTCTTT.